This is a list of T cell receptor beta chains from one sample in a study of shared clonotypes between healthy human individuals. Data came from immunoSEQ multiplex PCR; TCRdb stores just in-frame clones and leaves some out. The sample includes approximately 1,500,000 clones, approximately 98% of them seen just once. Sequenced sample: naive CD4+ T cells sorted from blood. Receptors originate from a man younger than 40 in good health. Each CDR3 is given with its conserved first and last residue. The order of the fields is J gene, V gene, CDR3 protein.

TRBJ2-7	TRBV5-1	CASSLGDLAGEQYF
TRBJ2-7	TRBV25-1	CASSIFGRTYEQYF
TRBJ2-7	TRBV27	CASRRAGTSSYEQYF
TRBJ2-3	TRBV21-1	CASSNTGGQGSDTQYF
TRBJ2-7	TRBV18	CASSPGAGGPGEQYF
TRBJ2-2	TRBV18	CASSFSGTGVPSNTGELFF
TRBJ1-5	TRBV6-5	CASSYPSTGAGQPQHF
TRBJ1-5	TRBV28	CASSSPGARDSNQPQHF
TRBJ1-1	TRBV5-4	CASSLAGKSAEAFF
TRBJ2-1	TRBV5-1	CASTQTPYNEQFF
TRBJ2-1	TRBV28	CASETGVNEQFF
TRBJ2-7	TRBV18	CASSPPGRQGAYEQYF
TRBJ1-1	TRBV6-5	CASSYAGPTVEAFF
TRBJ2-2	TRBV4-3	CASSQNAMNTGELFF
TRBJ2-1	TRBV27	CASSFRGRVNNEQFF
TRBJ2-3	TRBV7-5	CVRSLCEGGSTDTQYF
TRBJ2-7	TRBV5-1	CASSFETGVREQYF
TRBJ1-2	TRBV6-1	CASSGSGDYGYTF
TRBJ1-1	TRBV5-1	CASSFGLMNTEAFF
TRBJ2-7	TRBV25-1	CASRGGLAEQYF
TRBJ2-7	TRBV5-1	CASRPIAGESYEQYF
TRBJ2-7	TRBV6-1	CASSVGQTYEQYF
TRBJ2-1	TRBV7-2	CASRPISHNEQFF
TRBJ2-7	TRBV7-9	CASSRGAGGHEQYF
TRBJ2-7	TRBV7-2	CASGAGDGLAGFYEQYF
TRBJ1-1	TRBV7-2	CASSLNSVNTEAFF
TRBJ2-3	TRBV19	CASKGKVKTGADTQYF